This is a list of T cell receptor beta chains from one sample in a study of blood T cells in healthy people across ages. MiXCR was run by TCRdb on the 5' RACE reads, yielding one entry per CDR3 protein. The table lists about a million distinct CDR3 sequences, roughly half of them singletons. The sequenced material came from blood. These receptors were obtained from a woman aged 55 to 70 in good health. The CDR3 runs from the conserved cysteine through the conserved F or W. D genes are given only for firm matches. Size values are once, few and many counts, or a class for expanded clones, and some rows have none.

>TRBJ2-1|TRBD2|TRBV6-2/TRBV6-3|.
CASSGLAGGYNEQFF
TGTGCCAGCAGCGGACTAGCGGGAGGCTACAATGAGCAGTTCTTC
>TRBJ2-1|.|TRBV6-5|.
CASRNRDFNEQFF
TGTGCCAGCAGGAACAGGGATTTCAATGAGCAGTTCTTC
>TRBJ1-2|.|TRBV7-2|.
CASSLGRDPFYGYTF
TGTGCCAGCAGCTTAGGGAGGGACCCCTTCTATGGCTACACCTTC
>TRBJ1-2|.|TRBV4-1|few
CASRSLFASYGYTF
TGCGCCAGCAGGAGTCTTTTCGCTAGCTATGGCTACACCTTC
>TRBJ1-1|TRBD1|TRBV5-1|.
CASSARDRDAEAFF
TGCGCCAGCAGCGCCCGGGACAGGGATGCTGAAGCTTTCTTT
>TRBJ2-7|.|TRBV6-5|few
CASSYSSGSLIYEQYF
TGTGCCAGCAGTTACTCCTCCGGGTCCCTAATTTACGAGCAGTACTTC
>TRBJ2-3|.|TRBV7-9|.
CASTKGLTSTDTQYF
TGTGCCAGCACCAAGGGACTCACTAGCACAGATACGCAGTATTTT
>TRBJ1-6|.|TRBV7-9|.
CASSFQDWDSPLHF
TGTGCCAGCAGCTTCCAGGACTGGGATTCACCCCTCCACTTT
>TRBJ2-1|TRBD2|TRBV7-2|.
CASSQLARTYNEQFF
TGTGCCAGCAGCCAACTAGCGAGAACATACAATGAGCAGTTCTTC
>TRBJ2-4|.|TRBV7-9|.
CASSFIGVNIQYF
TGTGCCAGCAGCTTTATAGGGGTCAACATTCAGTACTTC
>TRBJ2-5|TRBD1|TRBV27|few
CASSIGTGSPQYF
TGTGCCAGCAGTATCGGGACAGGGTCGCCCCAGTACTTC
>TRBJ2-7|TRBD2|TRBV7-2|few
CASSLGGSLDEQYF
TGTGCCAGCAGCTTGGGCGGGAGTCTGGACGAGCAGTACTTC
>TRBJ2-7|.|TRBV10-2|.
CASTDVVGPYEQYF
TGCGCCAGCACCGACGTGGTAGGGCCCTACGAGCAGTACTTC
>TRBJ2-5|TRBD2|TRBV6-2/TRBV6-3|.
CACSSAGTSGRRSKRPQYF
TGTGCCTGCAGTAGCGCCGGGACTAGCGGGAGGAGATCCAAGAGACCCCAGTACTTC
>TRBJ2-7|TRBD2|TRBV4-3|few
CASSQDTSVRSSYEQYF
TGCGCCAGCAGCCAAGATACTAGCGTACGAAGCTCCTACGAGCAGTACTTC
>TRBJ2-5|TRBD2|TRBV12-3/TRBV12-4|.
CASSTHSPWTSGGQETQYF
TGTGCCAGCAGTACCCATAGCCCATGGACTAGCGGGGGACAAGAGACCCAGTACTTC
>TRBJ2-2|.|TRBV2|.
CASSEARNTGELFF
TGTGCCAGCAGTGAAGCCAGGAACACCGGGGAGCTGTTTTTT